The 3 T cell receptor beta chains reported below all come from one sample, sequenced in a study of tumor-infiltrating lymphocytes in primary liver carcinoma. Total RNA (around 500 ng) served as template for TCR beta cDNA synthesis primed by a constant-region primer. Slightly modified ARM-PCR with three nested multiplex PCR rounds yielded TCR beta libraries. Both of the initial two PCR rounds ran for around 9 cycles and employed TRBV1-TRBV30 forward primers alongside a C-beta reverse primer. TCRdb re-analysed the multiplex PCR reads in MiXCR, keeping a single row per CDR3 protein. This table has about 180,000 distinct CDR3 sequences, 60% appearing once. Unsorted whole blood served as the source of blood RNA, and germline DNA was extracted as well. Sequenced input: peripheral blood. The receptors originated from a man aged 35-49 years with primary liver carcinoma and hepatitis B virus infection.

This chain joins TRBV7-8 and TRBJ2-5, with 14 bases aligning to TRBD2. The length of the CDR3 is 16 residues. The V segment lost 5 bases and the J segment 5 bases; nucleotides outside the gene matches: 7. Germline-derived CDR1 and CDR2 are SGHVS and FQNEAQ. The CDR3 region has the DNA TGTGCCAGCAGCCTATCGACTAGCGGGAGGGTGGAGACCCAGTACTTC. Encoded protein: CASSLSTSGRVETQYF.

To note about this clonotype: Being one base from a much bigger clone, this may be a read error. This sequence joins TRBV29-1 and TRBJ1-5, with a possible D match to TRBD1 (5 bases). The ends were cut back, 6 bases at V and 0 bases at J, with 21 bases in the middle. Germline V gene lookup returns CDR1 SQVTM and CDR2 ANQGSEA. This CDR3 has 17 amino acids. The CDR3 nucleotides read TGCAGCGTACACCCTAGGGGATGGCCCTCTAGCAATCAGCCCCAGCATTTT. Protein sequence: CSVHPRGWPSSNQPQHF.

The CDR3 coding sequence is TGTGCCAGTAAAACGTTACCAGGGACACAGGGGCCCTACAATGAGCAGTTCTTC. Its protein product is CASKTLPGTQGPYNEQFF. V is TRBV21-1 and J is TRBJ2-1; whether TRBD1, the table's D call, matches the DNA was not checked. TRBV21-1 has pseudogene status. CDR3 length: 18 residues.